The next 16 T cell receptor beta chains were all read from a single sample in a study of CD8+CD57+ T cells in acquired aplastic anemia. TCR beta VDJ and CDR3 were profiled, and genomic DNA was the template. Via MiXCR, TCRdb re-called the reads, giving one row per CDR3 protein. The table includes around 400,000 distinct CDR3 sequences, 65% to 75% detected once. The sequenced sample was sorted CD4+, CD8+, or CD8+CD57+ T cells (not recorded which) from PBMCs. Every receptor here comes from a human donor in good health, serving as a control.

This clonotype was observed a few times. The rearrangement uses TRBV11-1 and TRBJ1-2; maybe TRBD1 (5 bases). CDR3 size: 19 residues. Trimming removed 5 bases from V and 3 bases from J, with 28 bases in between. Germline V lookup: CDR1 SGHAT, CDR2 FQDESV (reference sequence). The CDR3 nucleotides read TGTGCCAGCAGCCCGTGTCAAGTAGTGTTGGAAGACAGATACTATGGCTACACCTTC. It encodes CASSPCQVVLEDRYYGYTF.

This clonotype was counted a few times. The chain is built from TRBV7-2 and TRBJ1-1; D is ambiguous. This CDR3 comprises 17 residues. V shed 6 bases and J shed 1 base, with 21 bases lying between them. Germline CDR1 SGHTA, CDR2 FQGNSA. CDR3 amino acids: CASRPRGEGLPNTEAFF. CDR3 DNA sequence: TGTGCCAGCAGACCCCGCGGGGAAGGGCTCCCGAACACTGAAGCTTTCTTT.

Remarks on this clonotype: The conserved final phenylalanine or tryptophan is absent from the CDR3, which likely points to a read error. This chain joins TRBV15 and TRBJ1-4; maybe TRBD1 (5 bases). Germline V gene sequence: CDR1 LNHNV, CDR2 YYDKDF (reference sequence). Trimming took off 1 base at V and 3 bases at J, with 12 bases between the two ends. This CDR3 is 16 amino acids long. The CDR3 DNA follows: TGTGCCACCAGCAGAGGGGGCGCAGGGTCTAATGAAAAACTGTTTCTT. Protein: CATSRGGAGSNEKLFL.

About this clonotype itself: Mismatch with germline at one junction end may stem from a read error. V and J are TRBV5-1 and TRBJ2-5; TRBD2 is a possible D gene (5 bases). CDR1 is SGHRS, CDR2 YFSETQ, per germline. CDR3 length equals 14 residues. The CDR3 region is CASSLFPRTATQYF. CDR3 coding DNA: TGTGCCAGCAGCTTGTTCCCGAGGACTGCGACCCAGTACTTC.

The J gene is TRBJ2-3, the V gene TRBV24-1, with a tentative D call TRBD2 (5 bases). CDR1 KGHDR and CDR2 SFDVKD come from the germline V gene. Trimming took off 3 bases at V and 10 bases at J, with 16 bases between the two ends. The CDR3 totals 14 residues. The CDR3 region has the DNA TGTGCCACCAGTGATCCAACTAGAGTGGACGCGCAGTATTTT. Its translation is CATSDPTRVDAQYF.

This clonotype came up once. A read error may produce the germline difference seen at one junction end. This chain uses TRBV5-1 with TRBJ2-3; 9 nucleotides match TRBD2. This CDR3 spans 16 amino acids. The V gene's germline CDR1 is SGHRS and CDR2 YFSETQ. The CDR3 sequence is CASSEGGGGGADTQYF. CDR3 sequence (DNA): TGTGCCAGCAGCGAGGGCGGGGGGGGGGGAGCAGATACGCAGTATTTT.

A remark on this clonotype: At one of its ends the junction is not consistent with the germline gene, which may arise from a read error. V usage is TRBV7-9 and J usage is TRBJ2-7; the D call may be TRBD1 or TRBD2 (5 bases each). The CDR3 extends over 14 amino acids. Per germline, CDR1 SEHNR and CDR2 FQNEAQ (reference sequence). The CDR3 nucleotides are TGTGCCAGCAGCACGTGGGACGGACTTAATGAAAAACTGTTC. This codes for CASSTWDGLNEKLF.

V usage is TRBV9 and J usage is TRBJ1-1; D is undetermined. CDR1 and CDR2 (germline): SGDLS, YYNGEE. Trimming left V 1 base short and J 2 bases short, with 6 bases between. This CDR3 has 13 residues. The DNA of the CDR3 is TGTGCCAGCAGCGTAAATGATAACACTGAAGCTTTCTTT. This sequence encodes CASSVNDNTEAFF.

This clonotype was recorded only once. The chain is built from TRBV5-1 and TRBJ2-5; D perhaps matches TRBD1 (5 bases). CDR3 length: 15 amino acids. V was clipped by 4 bases and J by 1 base, with 14 bases between them. Germline V CDR1 and CDR2: SGHRS, YFSETQ. The CDR3 reads CASSRITGLQETQYF. Here the CDR3 DNA reads TGCGCCAGCAGCCGGATTACAGGCCTCCAAGAGACCCAGTACTTC.

This clonotype was recorded at least ten times. V and J are TRBV20-1 and TRBJ1-2; D remains ambiguous. The CDR3 length is 15 residues. Germline V lookup: CDR1 DFQATT, CDR2 SNEGSKA (reference sequence). V was trimmed by 0 bases and J by 8 bases, leaving 19 bases between them. The chain's CDR3 is CSARDRVQVTTGYTF. In DNA, the CDR3 is TGCAGTGCTAGAGATCGTGTCCAAGTAACTACCGGCTACACCTTC.

This chain links TRBV7-2 with TRBJ1-1; D is possibly TRBD1 (5 bases). CDR1 and CDR2 from the germline V gene are SGHTA and FQGNSA. This CDR3 spans 14 amino acids. V was shortened by 4 bases and J by 13 bases, with 22 bases between the two germline ends. The CDR3 spells CASSSKREGRENFF. CDR3 bases: TGTGCCAGCAGCTCCAAACGCGAGGGACGGGAAAATTTCTTT. Complete variable domain (other parts from reference TRBV7-2 and TRBJ1-1): GAGVSQSPSNKVTEKGKDVELRCDPISGHTALYWYRQSLGQGLEFLIYFQGNSAPDKSGLPSDRFSAERTGGSVSTLTIQRTQQEDSAVYLCASSSKREGRENFFGQGTRLTVV.

CDR3 in amino acids: CASSEAWLAGGAGETQYF. The CDR3, as DNA: TGTGCCAGCAGTGAAGCGTGGCTAGCGGGGGGGGCAGGGGAGACCCAGTACTTC. The chain recombines TRBV2 with TRBJ2-5, with 12 bases matching TRBD2. This CDR3 contains 18 residues. V dropped 0 bases and J dropped 5; count of bases not matched to a gene: 10. CDR1 is SNHLY, CDR2 FYNNEI, per germline.

The chain recombines TRBV11-2 with TRBJ1-1, with a possible D match to TRBD1 (5 bases). Germline assignment: CDR1 SGHAT and CDR2 FQNNGV. V dropped 11 bases and J dropped 3 bases, with 16 bases sitting between them. The CDR3 contains 13 residues. CDR3 DNA sequence: TGTGCCGGGGCGGTAGTCGAGGACACTGAAGCTTTCTTT. Its protein product is CAGAVVEDTEAFF. The entire variable domain, with the rest obtained from reference TRBV11-2 and TRBJ1-1, is as follows: EAGVAQSPRYKIIEKRQSVAFWCNPISGHATLYWYQQILGQGPKLLIQFQNNGVVDDSQLPKDRFSAERLKGVDSTLKIQPAKLEDSAVYLCAGAVVEDTEAFFGQGTRLTVV.

V gene TRBV7-2 combines with J gene TRBJ1-6; unclear D gene. Germline V gene lookup returns CDR1 SGHTA and CDR2 FQGNSA. The CDR3 runs 18 residues. Trimming stripped 3 bases from V and 10 bases from J, with 25 bases between. The CDR3 here is CASSLVFHGAGYGSPLHF. CDR3 nucleotide sequence: TGTGCCAGCAGCTTGGTCTTTCATGGTGCGGGCTATGGCTCACCCCTCCACTTT.

The chain combines TRBV19 with TRBJ2-3, with D perhaps matching TRBD1 or TRBD2 (5 bases each). Germline loops: CDR1 LNHDA, CDR2 SQIVND (reference sequence). The ends were cut back, 4 bases at V and 4 bases at J, with 15 bases in the middle. There are 15 residues in the CDR3. CDR3 DNA: TGTGCCAGTAGTAACCCGACCGGGGCAGCAGATACGCAGTATTTT. It specifies CASSNPTGAADTQYF.

This clonotype occurred many times. This rearrangement joins TRBV6-6 to TRBJ1-1; D remains ambiguous. Germline V gives CDR1 MNHNY, CDR2 SVGAGI (reference sequence). CDR3 length: 12 residues. V gave up 8 bases and J gave up 1 base, with 8 bases separating them. The CDR3 nucleotides are TGTGCCAGCTCGGCGCCGAACACTGAAGCTTTCTTT. Residues: CASSAPNTEAFF.